Sequencing of this T cell receptor (beta chain) was carried out in a study of Ad26.COV2.S vaccination and SARS-CoV-2 variants. With V trimmed by 9 bases and J by 2 bases, 10 bases remained unmatched. CDR1 and CDR2 from the germline V gene are MNHEY and SVGAGI. The CDR3 has 15 amino acids. TCRdb keeps only in-frame clones here, not all; method: immunoSEQ multiplex PCR. The sample includes about 350,000 clones, around 92% of them seen just once. The origin of this receptor is a human donor who had recovered from COVID-19. The sample consisted of peripheral blood, taken after recovery from COVID-19. This sequence joins TRBV6-5 and TRBJ2-3; 8 bases line up with TRBD2. CDR3 nucleotides: TGTGCCAGTTGTCTGGCGGGGGGTTACACAGATACGCAGTATTTT. It codes for CASCLAGGYTDTQYF.